The present T cell receptor (beta chain) was sequenced within a study of blood T cells in healthy people across ages. Study-level information: About one barcoded beta molecule per two T cells came from capture by template switching.

Each sample yielded at least 7 million isolated PBMCs. In this sample, this clonotype turned up a few times. Primed by a sample-barcoded 5' primer and a J-beta primer mix, a second PCR proceeded for 7 to 11 cycles. TCRdb recomputed calls from the 5' RACE reads with MiXCR, one row per CDR3 protein. The table includes some 760,000 distinct CDR3 sequences, 20% to 25% detected once. The same data also went into a second study, on T cells of mothers and their children.

This clonotype was sampled from a boy under 18 in good health. Sequenced material: blood.

In DNA form, the CDR3 reads TGTGCCAGCAGTCCTGAGACAGCTACGAACTATGGCTACACCTTC. This codes for CASSPETATNYGYTF. The V call is TRBV6-5, the J call TRBJ1-2, with D perhaps matching TRBD1 (5 bases). Germline CDR1 MNHEY, CDR2 SVGAGI. The CDR3 loop spans 15 amino acids. Between the trimmed V and J ends, which lost 5 bases and 2 bases, there was a span of 15 bases.